The 3 T cell receptor beta chains below were found in one sample sequenced in a study of cytomegalovirus exposure and HLA in healthy donors. A multiplex PCR was run with 60 Vbeta primers and 13 Jbeta primers. Method: immunoSEQ multiplex PCR; TCRdb's copy keeps in-frame clones and lacks some. The table for this sample gives fewer than 100,000 clones. The material sequenced was PBMCs. The receptors were sampled from a man in his forties or fifties in good health and CMV-seronegative.

This chain connects TRBV19 to TRBJ1-2, with D perhaps TRBD1 (5 bases). The CDR3 has 15 residues. From germline, CDR1 is LNHDA and CDR2 SQIVND (reference sequence). V lost 1 base to trimming and J lost 8 bases, with 17 bases between them. This CDR3 reads CASSIGPTGLRGYTF. The DNA of the CDR3 is TGTGCCAGTAGTATAGGTCCCACAGGTCTTAGAGGCTACACCTTC.

V and J are TRBV18 and TRBJ2-7; TRBD1 is a possible D gene (6 bases). The V gene's germline CDR1 is KGHSH and CDR2 LQKENI. V lost 2 bases and J 2 bases, leaving 13 bases between the germline ends. The CDR3 is made up of 15 amino acids. This CDR3 is CASSPGWTDAYEQYF. The CDR3 coding sequence is TGTGCCAGCTCACCAGGATGGACAGACGCCTACGAGCAGTACTTC.

The chain is built from TRBV11-3 and TRBJ2-2; TRBD1 agrees at 8 bases. This CDR3 spans 15 amino acids. CDR1 and CDR2 (germline): SGHNT, YENEEA. The V gene end was trimmed by 4 bases and the J gene end by 6 bases; junction bases not matched to a gene: 7. In DNA, the CDR3 is TGTGCCAGCAGCTCTGGACAGGGAAGTGCCGGGGAGCTGTTTTTT. Translation: CASSSGQGSAGELFF.